This T cell receptor beta chain was sequenced for a study of T cells after yellow fever vaccination. TCRdb called the 5' RACE reads again in MiXCR, with one record for every CDR3 protein. Among 340,000 or so distinct CDR3 sequences listed, approximately 12% were seen once. The table lists this clonotype with a few counts. Its antigen is still unknown. General study findings and limits: Of the clonotypes, a small share occurred in both CD4 and CD8 compartments.

Germline lookup yields CDR1 MNHEY and CDR2 SMNVEV (reference sequence). CDR3 size: 14 residues. The V and J ends lost 3 bases and 2 bases respectively, with 8 bases between them. The chain couples TRBV27 to TRBJ1-5; D is perhaps TRBD1 (5 bases). This TCR derives from a man younger than 35 who received the YFV17D yellow fever vaccine. Sequencing used CD4+ T cells sorted from PBMCs, obtained 15 days after the yellow fever booster vaccination. The CDR3: CASSFKQGNQPQHF. The DNA for the CDR3 is TGTGCCAGCAGTTTTAAACAGGGCAATCAGCCCCAGCATTTT.